The 30 T cell receptor beta chains below were found in one sample sequenced in a study of T cell repertoires in cytomegalovirus infection. One entry per CDR3 protein results from TCRdb running MiXCR on the reads. The table records more than 400,000 distinct CDR3 sequences, about 26% of them present only once. The sample taken for sequencing was PBMCs. The receptor source for this set is a human donor in good health (CMV status not recorded). Some clones in this sample may be carry-over from other donors' samples.

The V gene is TRBV6-1, the J gene TRBJ1-5; D is unresolved. The CDR3 has 16 amino acids. Per the germline V gene, CDR1 is MNHNS and CDR2 is SASEGT. V was clipped by 1 base and J by 3 bases, with 13 bases between them. The CDR3 spells CASSEVTLMSNQPQHF. The CDR3 region has the DNA TGTGCCAGCAGTGAAGTTACATTGATGTCCAATCAGCCCCAGCATTTT.

CDR3 in amino acids: CASSQDISGFEQFF. The CDR3 DNA reads TGCGCCAGCAGCCAAGATATCTCGGGTTTTGAGCAGTTCTTC. The rearrangement links TRBV4-3 to TRBJ2-1; the D is unclear. V was clipped by 0 bases and J by 9 bases, with 12 bases between them. The CDR3 extends over 14 amino acids. CDR1 LGHNA and CDR2 YSLEER come from the germline V gene.

This clonotype has just a few counts. The chain recombines TRBV9 with TRBJ2-1; D remains ambiguous. The germline CDR1 and CDR2 sequences are SGDLS and YYNGEE. Trimming cost V 0 bases and J 6 bases, with 10 bases left between them. The length of the CDR3 is 14 residues. For the CDR3, the DNA is TGTGCCAGCAGCGTAGACCCACGCGGCAATGAGCAGTTCTTC. Translated, it gives CASSVDPRGNEQFF.

This clonotype occurred a few times. The rearrangement links TRBV7-8 to TRBJ2-2, with 10 bases fitting TRBD1. Trimming took 5 bases from V and 4 from J; bases not matched to a gene: 7. There are 16 residues in the CDR3. Germline loops: CDR1 SGHVS, CDR2 FQNEAQ. The CDR3 loop reads CASSLAGTGATGELFF. In nucleotides, the CDR3 is TGTGCCAGCAGCCTGGCCGGGACAGGGGCCACCGGGGAGCTGTTTTTT.

The table lists this clonotype with a few counts. J is TRBJ1-1 and V is TRBV5-5; TRBD1 agrees at 8 bases. After removal of 4 bases from V and 3 bases from J, the junction contained 5 bases not matched to a gene. The CDR3 is made up of 14 amino acids. Per the germline V gene, CDR1 is SGHKS and CDR2 is YYEKEE (reference sequence). As DNA, the CDR3 is TGTGCCAGCAGCGGACAGGGTGCGGACACTGAAGCTTTCTTT. It yields the protein CASSGQGADTEAFF.

V gene TRBV20-1 combines with J gene TRBJ2-7, with 9 positions matching TRBD2. V lost 3 bases and J lost 3; bases outside the gene matches: 3. This CDR3 has 13 residues. Germline V gives CDR1 DFQATT, CDR2 SNEGSKA (reference sequence). The CDR3 DNA reads as TGCAGTGCTAGGGCTAGCGGGGACTACGAGCAGTACTTC. The encoded protein is CSARASGDYEQYF.

This chain links TRBV20-1 with TRBJ2-3; TRBD2 aligns across 14 bases. Trimming took 6 bases from V and 7 from J; bases not matched to a gene: 9. Germline V gene sequence: CDR1 DFQATT, CDR2 SNEGSKA (reference sequence). CDR3 size: 15 residues. Here the CDR3 DNA reads TGCAGTGCAAGGACTAGCGGGAGGAATGAGAATACGCAGTATTTT. This gives the protein CSARTSGRNENTQYF.

The chain has TRBV27 and TRBJ2-5; a possible D gene is TRBD2 (6 bases). Trimming removed 3 bases from V and 5 bases from J, with 16 bases in between. Germline V gene lookup returns CDR1 MNHEY and CDR2 SMNVEV (reference sequence). CDR3 length: 15 residues. CDR3 nucleotide sequence: TGTGCCAGCAGTTTTTACGCGAGGGAGGAGGAGACCCAGTACTTC. It yields the protein CASSFYAREEETQYF.

CDR3 in DNA: TGCGCCAGCAGCTTGTACCCTAGCGGGCGCACAGATACGCAGTATTTT. This gives the protein CASSLYPSGRTDTQYF. The chain uses TRBV5-1 and TRBJ2-3; 8 bases align to TRBD2. V lost 1 base and J lost 1; bases outside the gene matches: 5. In germline, CDR1 is SGHRS, CDR2 YFSETQ. This CDR3 has 16 amino acids. Complete variable domain (other parts from reference TRBV5-1 and TRBJ2-3): KAGVTQTPRYLIKTRGQQVTLSCSPISGHRSVSWYQQTPGQGLQFLFEYFSETQRNKGNFPGRFSGRQFSNSRSEMNVSTLELGDSALYLCASSLYPSGRTDTQYFGPGTRLTVL.

This clonotype was counted at least ten times. The chain has TRBV7-8 and TRBJ2-6; D possibly corresponds to TRBD2 (5 bases). Per the germline V gene, CDR1 is SGHVS and CDR2 is FQNEAQ. The CDR3 sequence is 15 residues long. The V end lost 0 bases, the J end lost 12 bases, and 15 bases lay between the germline ends. The CDR3 reads CASSLAQRMGSVLTF. In nucleotides, the CDR3 is TGTGCCAGCAGCTTAGCCCAAAGAATGGGGAGCGTCCTGACTTTC.

This clonotype has a handful of counts. The chain employs TRBV30 and TRBJ1-6, with 11 bases identical to TRBD1. The length of the CDR3 is 13 residues. Trimming at V came to 5 bases and at J to 9 bases, leaving 3 bases not matched to a gene. Germline assignment: CDR1 GTSNPN and CDR2 SVGIG (reference sequence). The CDR3: CAWSGTGGSPLHF. The CDR3 DNA reads as TGTGCCTGGTCCGGGACAGGGGGTTCACCCCTCCACTTT.

This sequence joins TRBV15 and TRBJ1-2; 10 bases fit TRBD1. The junction had 5 bases not matched to a gene; V was cut back by 0 bases and J by 4 bases. This CDR3 comprises 16 residues. Looked up from germline, CDR1 is LNHNV and CDR2 is YYDKDF (reference sequence). Here the CDR3 DNA reads TGTGCCACCAGCAGAGATGGGACAGGGGCGTTCTATGGCTACACCTTC. This encodes CATSRDGTGAFYGYTF.

The chain recombines TRBV4-3 with TRBJ2-1; D is possibly TRBD2 (6 bases). This CDR3 contains 16 residues. V shed 4 bases and J shed 6 bases, with 19 bases lying between them. Per germline, CDR1 LGHNA and CDR2 YSLEER. The CDR3 is CASSPFGRSEANEQFF. The CDR3 DNA reads TGCGCCAGCAGCCCGTTCGGGAGAAGTGAAGCCAATGAGCAGTTCTTC.

This clonotype was observed many times. CDR3 sequence (DNA): TGCGCCAGCAGTCGTTTACTAGCGACATCCTACAATGAGCAGTTCTTC. Its translation: CASSRLLATSYNEQFF. The V and J genes are TRBV4-1 and TRBJ2-1, with TRBD2 identical over 7 bases. From germline, CDR1 is MGHRA and CDR2 YSYEKL. J gave up 1 base and V 6 bases, and 9 bases lay outside the gene matches. CDR3 length equals 16 residues.

The chain recombines TRBV30 with TRBJ2-7; TRBD2 matches at 11 bases. CDR3 length: 14 amino acids. Germline CDR1 GTSNPN, CDR2 SVGIG (reference sequence). Trimming at V came to 3 bases and at J to 3 bases, leaving 4 bases not matched to a gene. DNA for the CDR3: TGTGCCTGGAGCCAAGGACTAGCGGGCTACGAGCAGTACTTC. Amino acid sequence: CAWSQGLAGYEQYF.

This clonotype was recorded a few times. The chain couples TRBV7-7 to TRBJ2-7; the match to TRBD1 covers 9 bases. The CDR3 totals 17 residues. J gave up 1 base and V 5 bases, and 12 bases lay outside the gene matches. Germline V gives CDR1 SSHAT, CDR2 FNYEAQ (reference sequence). CDR3 nucleotide sequence: TGTGCCAGCAGCCCTTTGGCGGGGACAGGGTCTTCCTACGAGCAGTACTTC. Residues: CASSPLAGTGSSYEQYF.

The chain carries TRBV2 and TRBJ1-2; tentative D call: TRBD1 (6 bases). V was cut by 3 bases and J by 3 bases, with 11 bases left in between. This CDR3 has 14 amino acids. The germline gives CDR1 SNHLY, CDR2 FYNNEI. DNA of the CDR3: TGTGCCAGCAGTGATCGGGGGGCGGACTATGGCTACACCTTC. Amino acids: CASSDRGADYGYTF.

This clonotype has more than one count but fewer than ten. J is TRBJ2-5 and V is TRBV5-1; the D gene is possibly TRBD1 (6 bases). Germline V gene data show CDR1 as SGHRS and CDR2 as YFSETQ. CDR3 length equals 15 residues. The V end was cut by 4 bases, the J end by 2 bases, with 15 bases between. In DNA, the CDR3 is TGCGCCAGCAGCCGGGACACTGGCGCGCAAGAGACCCAGTACTTC. Translated, it gives CASSRDTGAQETQYF.

The V call is TRBV19, the J call TRBJ2-5; no clear D gene. The CDR3 sequence is 12 residues long. The germline V gene encodes CDR1 LNHDA and CDR2 SQIVND (reference sequence). V was pared by 5 bases and J by 5 bases, with 9 bases between. The CDR3 DNA sequence: TGTGCCAGTAGTCCGGATGCGGAGACCCAGTACTTC. Translated: CASSPDAETQYF.

The genes are TRBV25-1 and TRBJ1-5; D possibly corresponds to TRBD1 (5 bases). The germline V gene has CDR1 MGHDK and CDR2 SYGVNS. The CDR3 spans 13 residues. Trimming pared 11 bases from V and 6 bases from J, leaving 17 bases between. The CDR3 DNA follows: TGTGCCGCAGGGCGGGGTACGGGTCAGCCCCAGCATTTT. It translates to CAAGRGTGQPQHF. Looking up the rest from reference TRBV25-1 and TRBJ1-5 gives the full variable domain: EADIYQTPRYLVIGTGKKITLECSQTMGHDKMYWYQQDPGMELHLIHYSYGVNSTEKGDLSSESTVSRIRTEHFPLTLESARPSHTSQYLCAAGRGTGQPQHFGDGTRLSIL.

The chain uses TRBV6-5 and TRBJ2-4; D is possibly TRBD1 (5 bases). The germline V gene encodes CDR1 MNHEY and CDR2 SVGAGI. Trimming took 6 bases from V and 1 from J, leaving 16 bases between them. This CDR3 spans 16 amino acids. CDR3 nucleotides: TGTGCCAGCAGGGGTTCTGGGGCGGAGGCCAAAAACATTCAGTACTTC. Encoded protein: CASRGSGAEAKNIQYF.

The chain uses TRBV28 and TRBJ1-5; 9 bases match TRBD1. Looked up from germline, CDR1 is MDHEN and CDR2 is SYDVKM. This CDR3 has 16 residues. The ends lost 4 bases at V and 3 bases at J; junction bases unmatched: 7. CDR3 loop: CASSSPGTGTNQPQHF. DNA for the CDR3: TGTGCCAGCAGTTCTCCCGGGACAGGGACCAATCAGCCCCAGCATTTT.

This clonotype has a single count. The chain couples TRBV6-1 to TRBJ2-5; D gene unclear. In germline, CDR1 is MNHNS, CDR2 SASEGT. The CDR3 is made up of 18 amino acids. Trimming removed 5 bases at V and 2 bases at J, with 24 bases between. The chain's CDR3 is CASSSFGAAARYQETQYF. The DNA of the CDR3 is TGTGCCAGCAGTTCTTTCGGAGCCGCTGCTCGATATCAAGAGACCCAGTACTTC.

CDR3 sequence reads: CASSQGQGDEQYF. CDR3 nucleotide sequence: TGCGCCAGCAGCCAGGGACAGGGAGACGAGCAGTACTTC. The chain is built from TRBV4-1 and TRBJ2-7; 9 bases are a match to TRBD1. The CDR3 covers 13 residues. Germline trimming cut 3 bases from V and 5 bases from J; bases unmatched to any gene: 2. Germline CDR1 MGHRA, CDR2 YSYEKL.

This clonotype has more than one count but fewer than ten. The chain carries TRBV18 and TRBJ2-7; TRBD2 aligns across 11 bases. V lost 6 bases and J lost 7; bases outside the gene matches: 14. The CDR3 runs to 16 residues. Germline CDR1 reads KGHSH; CDR2 reads LQKENI. The CDR3 sequence is CASSPGTSGSTREQYF. The CDR3 region has the DNA TGTGCCAGCTCCCCCGGGACTAGCGGATCGACGCGGGAGCAGTACTTC. The full variable domain, with the rest looked up from reference TRBV18 and TRBJ2-7, is NAGVMQNPRHLVRRRGQEARLRCSPMKGHSHVYWYRQLPEEGLKFMVYLQKENIIDESGMPKERFSAEFPKEGPSILRIQQVVRGDSAAYFCASSPGTSGSTREQYFGPGTRLTVT.

This clonotype is a singleton in its sample. The chain employs TRBV7-8 and TRBJ1-2; D gene unclear. CDR3 length: 14 amino acids. Trimming shortened V by 5 bases and J by 8 bases, and 18 bases separated the two germline ends. Germline V lookup: CDR1 SGHVS, CDR2 FQNEAQ. The CDR3 reads CASSLVRGYGGYTF. The CDR3 bases are TGTGCCAGCAGCCTAGTCCGGGGTTATGGAGGCTACACCTTC.

This clonotype was picked up many times. This chain connects TRBV7-2 to TRBJ2-1; 8 nucleotides match TRBD1. CDR3 size: 14 residues. Trimming removed 4 bases from V and 6 bases from J; junction bases left unmatched: 5. Germline CDR1 and CDR2: SGHTA and FQGNSA. The CDR3 region has the DNA TGTGCCAGCAGCTCGCGACAGGGGAGCAATGAGCAGTTCTTC. Its protein product is CASSSRQGSNEQFF.

This rearrangement joins TRBV7-9 to TRBJ2-7; 8 nucleotides agree with TRBD1. V trimming: 5 bases; J trimming: 2 bases; junction bases outside the gene matches: 5. Germline CDR1 and CDR2: SEHNR and FQNEAQ (reference sequence). This CDR3 region has 14 residues. DNA for the CDR3: TGTGCCAGCAGCCCAATGGGACAGGCCTACGAGCAGTACTTC. As protein: CASSPMGQAYEQYF. The entire variable domain, with the rest obtained from reference TRBV7-9 and TRBJ2-7, is as follows: DTGVSQNPRHKITKRGQNVTFRCDPISEHNRLYWYRQTLGQGPEFLTYFQNEAQLEKSRLLSDRFSAERPKGSFSTLEIQRTEQGDSAMYLCASSPMGQAYEQYFGPGTRLTVT.

This clonotype was seen a handful of times. The chain links TRBV12-5 to TRBJ2-7; 10 bases match TRBD2. V lost 6 bases and J lost 5; bases outside the gene matches: 7. This CDR3 comprises 14 residues. Germline V gene sequence: CDR1 LGHNT, CDR2 FRNRAP. The CDR3 nucleotides are TGTGCTAGTGGCTTAGCGGGAGGTTATCACGAGCAGTACGTC. Amino acid sequence: CASGLAGGYHEQYV.

This clonotype appeared many times. The chain carries TRBV6-1 and TRBJ2-7; 14 nucleotides agree with TRBD2. The CDR3 spans 17 residues. The J segment lost 2 bases and the V segment lost 7 bases, leaving 10 bases of the junction unmatched. Per the germline V gene, CDR1 is MNHNS and CDR2 is SASEGT. DNA of the CDR3: TGTGCCAGCAATAGAGGGACTAGCGGGAGCAAACCCTACGAGCAGTACTTC. Translation: CASNRGTSGSKPYEQYF.